What follows describes a single T cell receptor beta chain. This clone came up a few times. Its antigen is unknown. No clone much larger than this one lies a single base away; base qualities are absent. The immunoSEQ Assay, a bias-controlled multiplex PCR, was used to amplify TCRbeta CDR3 regions from genomic DNA. Per the original workflow: Within the assay, amplification of reference gene primers was used to estimate how many nucleated cells each sample contained. Sequence reads were collapsed and filtered to measure the absolute abundance of every unique TCRbeta CDR3 rearrangement. Productive Simpson clonality was computed per sample as the square root of Simpson's diversity index over productive rearrangements. TCRdb took this table from immuneACCESS and kept in-frame rearrangements with V and J called. Such tables lack part of the clones; where checked against another copy, unresolved V genes explain under half of the gap, and the rest is unexplained. The V and J calls and the clone size are those of that table, but D and trimming were determined from the DNA. The sample profile shows a few hundred thousand clones; about nine tenths of them were found once. Jointly, the top ten make up 0.95% to 1.1% of the sample.

Germline trimming: 4 bases from V, 6 bases from J; junction bases outside gene matches: 9. Sequences SGHDT (CDR1) and YYEEEE (CDR2) are obtained from the germline V gene. Taken from cysteine to phenylalanine, the CDR3 has 17 residues. CDR3 DNA only is kept here, 51 bases in frame from base 1. This specimen comes from a study of blood T cell repertoires in COVID-19 (dated by TCRdb to the early 2020s). Describing the broader study: Samples covering the acute and convalescent phases of COVID-19 were provided by collaborators in the United States, Italy and Spain. The material from the prospective study consisted of cDNA or gDNA derived from T cells, B-cell-depleted T cells, or PBMCs. Subjects who had been exposed to COVID-19, were actively infected with it, or had recovered from it provided the deeply sampled blood TCRbeta repertoires that made up the dataset. The repertoires were released in a freely available public database intended as a resource for research on the immune response to SARS-CoV-2. The samples were drawn from two sources: the first 160 participants of the ongoing ImmuneRACE study, and 1,000 to 1,500 subjects contributed by 6 global collaborators. The sample metadata nearly always contained a de-identified subject ID, COVID-19 status, age in years and sex. HLA class I and class II types, where available, came from metadata supplied by the sample provider rather than from assay-based typing.

General study outcomes and caveats: The quantity of clinical and demographic metadata differed by source and by participant and was supplied without curation.

Participants in the prospective study were enrolled through a virtual design, were aged roughly 18 to 100 years, and lived in approximately 24 United States geographic areas. To assign participants to cohorts, the prospective study relied on clinical history that participants themselves reported in a screening survey and a study questionnaire. Exposed participants were defined as having been in contact with someone with a PCR-confirmed or clinician-diagnosed COVID-19 case within 2 weeks of study entry. Mobile phlebotomists in the prospective study collected whole blood, serum and a nasopharyngeal or oropharyngeal swab from every participant. Over a 2-month period, participants in the prospective study had the option of providing additional blood draws and questionnaires. Prospective study blood samples were shipped either frozen or at room temperature before DNA extraction.

The specimen was PBMCs or T cells enriched from blood (not recorded which). The clonotype comes from a woman under 40 who had been exposed to COVID-19. The sequence joins TRBV5-6 to TRBJ2-2, with TRBD2 matching 13 junction bases. The DNA sequence is as follows: TGTGCCAGCAGCCGTCGGACTAGCGGGAGTATCGCCGGGGAGCTGTTTTTT. It specifies CASSRRTSGSIAGELFF.